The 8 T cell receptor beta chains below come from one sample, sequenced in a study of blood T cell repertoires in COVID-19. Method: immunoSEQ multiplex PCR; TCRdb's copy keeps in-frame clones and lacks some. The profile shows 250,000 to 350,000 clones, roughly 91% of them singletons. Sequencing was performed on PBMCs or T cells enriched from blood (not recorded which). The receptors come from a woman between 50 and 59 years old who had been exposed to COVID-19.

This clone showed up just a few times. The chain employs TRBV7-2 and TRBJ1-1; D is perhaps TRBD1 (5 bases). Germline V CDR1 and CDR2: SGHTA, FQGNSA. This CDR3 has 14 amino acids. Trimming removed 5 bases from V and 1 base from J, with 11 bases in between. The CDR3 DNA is TGTGCCAGCAGCGCCCAGACAGCGAACACTGAAGCTTTCTTT. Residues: CASSAQTANTEAFF. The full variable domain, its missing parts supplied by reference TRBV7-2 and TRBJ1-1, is GAGVSQSPSNKVTEKGKDVELRCDPISGHTALYWYRQSLGQGLEFLIYFQGNSAPDKSGLPSDRFSAERTGGSVSTLTIQRTQQEDSAVYLCASSAQTANTEAFFGQGTRLTVV.

The CDR3 region has the DNA TGTGCCAGCAGCCAAGGGGGCGTTGGCACTGAAGCTTTCTTT. This translates into CASSQGGVGTEAFF. The chain couples TRBV4-2 to TRBJ1-1; the D gene is possibly TRBD1 (5 bases). The V gene's germline CDR1 is LGHNA and CDR2 YNFKEQ. The CDR3 spans 14 residues. V was cut by 1 base and J by 4 bases, with 10 bases left in between.

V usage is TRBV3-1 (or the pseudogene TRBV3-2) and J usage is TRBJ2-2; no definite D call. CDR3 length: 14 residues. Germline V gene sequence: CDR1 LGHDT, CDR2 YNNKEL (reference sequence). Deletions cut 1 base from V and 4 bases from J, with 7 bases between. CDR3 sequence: CASSQGTGTGELFF. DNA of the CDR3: TGTGCCAGCAGCCAAGGTACTGGCACCGGGGAGCTGTTTTTT.

The CDR3 DNA reads TGTGCCATCAGCCCCCAGCGGTCTCAAGGAAACACCATATATTTT. Translation gives CAISPQRSQGNTIYF. The chain couples TRBV10-3 to TRBJ1-3; D not resolved. Germline assignment: CDR1 ENHRY and CDR2 SYGVKD. CDR3 length: 15 amino acids. Deletions cut 6 bases from V and 4 bases from J, with 16 bases between.

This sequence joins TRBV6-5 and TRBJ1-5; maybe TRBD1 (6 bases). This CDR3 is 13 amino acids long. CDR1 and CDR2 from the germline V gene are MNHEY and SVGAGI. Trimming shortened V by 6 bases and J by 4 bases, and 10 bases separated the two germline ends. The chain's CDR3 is CASSRGRNQPQHF. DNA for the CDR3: TGTGCCAGCAGCAGGGGTAGGAATCAGCCCCAGCATTTT.

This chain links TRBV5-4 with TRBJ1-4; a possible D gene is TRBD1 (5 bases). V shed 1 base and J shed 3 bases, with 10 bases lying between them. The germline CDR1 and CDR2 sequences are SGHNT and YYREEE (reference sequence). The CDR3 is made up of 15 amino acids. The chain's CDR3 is CASSLSRGSNEKLFF. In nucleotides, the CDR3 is TGTGCCAGCAGCTTGTCAAGGGGATCTAATGAAAAACTGTTTTTT. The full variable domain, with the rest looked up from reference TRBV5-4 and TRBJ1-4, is ETGVTQSPTHLIKTRGQQVTLRCSSQSGHNTVSWYQQALGQGPQFIFQYYREEENGRGNFPPRFSGLQFPNYSSELNVNALELDDSALYLCASSLSRGSNEKLFFGSGTQLSVL.

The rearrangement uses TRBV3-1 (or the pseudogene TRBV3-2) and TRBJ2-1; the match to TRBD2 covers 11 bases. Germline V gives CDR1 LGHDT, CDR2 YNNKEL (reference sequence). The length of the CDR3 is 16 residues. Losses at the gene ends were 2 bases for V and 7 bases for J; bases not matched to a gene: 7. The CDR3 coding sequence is TGTGCCAGCAGCCAATCCCACCGACTAGCGGGGAATGAGCAGTTCTTC. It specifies CASSQSHRLAGNEQFF.

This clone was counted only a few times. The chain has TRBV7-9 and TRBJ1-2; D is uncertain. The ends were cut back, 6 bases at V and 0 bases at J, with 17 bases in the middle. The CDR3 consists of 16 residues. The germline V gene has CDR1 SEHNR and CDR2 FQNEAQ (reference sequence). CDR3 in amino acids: CASSIDRDTPNYGYTF. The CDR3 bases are TGTGCCAGCAGTATTGACCGGGATACTCCTAACTATGGCTACACCTTC.